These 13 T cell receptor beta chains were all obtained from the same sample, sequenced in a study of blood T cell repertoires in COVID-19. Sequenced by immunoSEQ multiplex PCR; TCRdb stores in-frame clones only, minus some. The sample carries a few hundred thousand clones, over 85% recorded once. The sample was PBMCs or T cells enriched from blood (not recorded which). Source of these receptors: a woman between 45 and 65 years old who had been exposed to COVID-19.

The CDR3 sequence: CASSLVVTGDAFF. CDR3 bases: TGCGCCAGCAGCTTGGTGGTCACAGGGGATGCTTTCTTT. The V gene is TRBV5-1, the J gene TRBJ1-1; TRBD1 matches at 7 bases. The CDR3 spans 13 residues. The V segment lost 0 bases and the J segment 11 bases; nucleotides outside the gene matches: 7. From germline, CDR1 is SGHRS and CDR2 YFSETQ.

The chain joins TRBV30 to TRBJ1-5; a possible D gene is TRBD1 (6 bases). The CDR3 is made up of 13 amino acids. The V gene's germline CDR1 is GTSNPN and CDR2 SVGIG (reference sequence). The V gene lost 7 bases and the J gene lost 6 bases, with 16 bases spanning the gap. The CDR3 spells CALAQGESQPQHF. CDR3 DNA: TGTGCCTTGGCACAGGGTGAGAGTCAGCCCCAGCATTTT. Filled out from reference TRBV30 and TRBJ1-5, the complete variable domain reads SQTIHQWPATLVQPVGSPLSLECTVEGTSNPNLYWYRQAAGRGLQLLFYSVGIGQISSEVPQNLSASRPQDRQFILSSKKLLLSDSGFYLCALAQGESQPQHFGDGTRLSIL.

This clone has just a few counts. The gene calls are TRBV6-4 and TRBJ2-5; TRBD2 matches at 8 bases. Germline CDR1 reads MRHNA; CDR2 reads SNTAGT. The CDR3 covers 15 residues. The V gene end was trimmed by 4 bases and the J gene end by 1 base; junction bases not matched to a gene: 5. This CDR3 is CASSAGAGVQETQYF. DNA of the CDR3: TGTGCCAGCAGTGCTGGAGCGGGGGTCCAAGAGACCCAGTACTTC.

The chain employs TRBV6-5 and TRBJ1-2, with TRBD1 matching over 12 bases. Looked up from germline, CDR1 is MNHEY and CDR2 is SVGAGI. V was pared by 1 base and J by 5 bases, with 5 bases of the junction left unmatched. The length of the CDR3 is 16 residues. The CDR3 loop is CASSYWGGQGAYGYTF. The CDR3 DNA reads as TGTGCCAGCAGTTACTGGGGGGGACAGGGGGCTTATGGCTACACCTTC.

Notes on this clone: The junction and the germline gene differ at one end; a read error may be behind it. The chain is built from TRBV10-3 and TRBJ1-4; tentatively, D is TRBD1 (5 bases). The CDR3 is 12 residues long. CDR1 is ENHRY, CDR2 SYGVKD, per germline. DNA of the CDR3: TGTGCCATCAGTGAGGACAGTTTTTTTAGGATTTTT. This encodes CAISEDSFFRIF.

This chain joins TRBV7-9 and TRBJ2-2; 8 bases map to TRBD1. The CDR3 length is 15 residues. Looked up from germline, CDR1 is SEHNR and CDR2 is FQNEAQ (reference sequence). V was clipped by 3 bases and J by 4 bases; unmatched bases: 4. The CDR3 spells CASSFPTGVTGELFF. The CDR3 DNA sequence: TGTGCCAGCAGCTTTCCGACAGGGGTCACCGGGGAGCTGTTTTTT.

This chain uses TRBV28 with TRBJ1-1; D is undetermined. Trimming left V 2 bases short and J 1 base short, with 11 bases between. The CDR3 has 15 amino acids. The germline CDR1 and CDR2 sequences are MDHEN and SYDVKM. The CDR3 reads CASSLNLVGNTEAFF. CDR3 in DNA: TGTGCCAGCAGTTTAAATCTTGTCGGGAACACTGAAGCTTTCTTT.

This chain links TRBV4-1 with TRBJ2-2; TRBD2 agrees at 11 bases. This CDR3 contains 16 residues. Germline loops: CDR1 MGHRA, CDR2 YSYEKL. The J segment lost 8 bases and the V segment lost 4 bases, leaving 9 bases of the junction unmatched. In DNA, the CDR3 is TGCGCCAGCAGCCTCAACGACGGGACTAGCGGTGGGGAGCTGTTTTTT. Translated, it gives CASSLNDGTSGGELFF.

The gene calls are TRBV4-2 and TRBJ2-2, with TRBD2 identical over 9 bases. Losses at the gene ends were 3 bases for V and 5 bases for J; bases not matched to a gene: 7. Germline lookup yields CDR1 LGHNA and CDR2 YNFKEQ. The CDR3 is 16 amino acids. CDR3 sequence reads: CASSQGSGGRTGELFF. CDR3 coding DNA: TGTGCCAGCAGCCAGGGTAGCGGGGGAAGGACCGGGGAGCTGTTTTTT.

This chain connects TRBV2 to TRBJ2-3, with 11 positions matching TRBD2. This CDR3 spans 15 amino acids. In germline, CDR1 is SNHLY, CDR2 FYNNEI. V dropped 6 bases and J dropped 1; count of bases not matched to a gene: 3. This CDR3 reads CASSLTSGGTDTQYF. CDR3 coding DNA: TGTGCCAGCAGCTTGACTAGCGGGGGCACAGATACGCAGTATTTT. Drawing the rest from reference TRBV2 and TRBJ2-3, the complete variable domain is EPEVTQTPSHQVTQMGQEVILRCVPISNHLYFYWYRQILGQKVEFLVSFYNNEISEKSEIFDDQFSVERPDGSNFTLKIRSTKLEDSAMYFCASSLTSGGTDTQYFGPGTRLTVL.

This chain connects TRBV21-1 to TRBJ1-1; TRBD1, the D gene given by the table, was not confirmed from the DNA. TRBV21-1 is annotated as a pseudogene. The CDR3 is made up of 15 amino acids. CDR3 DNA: TGTGCCAGCAGCCCCCCTGGGACAGGGGGCACTGAAGCTTTCTTT. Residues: CASSPPGTGGTEAFF.

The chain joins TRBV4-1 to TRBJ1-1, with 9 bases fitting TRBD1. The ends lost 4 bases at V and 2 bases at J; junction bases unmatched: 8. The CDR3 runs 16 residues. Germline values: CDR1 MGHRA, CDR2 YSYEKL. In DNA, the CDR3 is TGCGCCAGCAGCCGGGGACAGGGAGGTTTAAACACTGAAGCTTTCTTT. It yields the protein CASSRGQGGLNTEAFF.

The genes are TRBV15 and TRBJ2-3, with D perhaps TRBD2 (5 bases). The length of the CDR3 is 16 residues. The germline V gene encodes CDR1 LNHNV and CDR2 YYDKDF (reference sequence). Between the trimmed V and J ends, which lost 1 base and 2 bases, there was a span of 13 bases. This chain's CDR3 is CATSRVGGPNTDTQYF. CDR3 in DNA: TGTGCCACCAGCAGAGTCGGAGGTCCAAACACAGATACGCAGTATTTT. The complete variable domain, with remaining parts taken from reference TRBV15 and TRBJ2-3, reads DAMVIQNPRYQVTQFGKPVTLSCSQTLNHNVMYWYQQKSSQAPKLLFHYYDKDFNNEADTPDNFQSRRPNTSFCFLDIRSPGLGDTAMYLCATSRVGGPNTDTQYFGPGTRLTVL.